These 2 T cell receptor beta chains share one sample of origin, sequenced in a study of blood T cell repertoires in COVID-19. Using immunoSEQ multiplex PCR, the repertoire was profiled, and TCRdb retains in-frame clones only, with some absent. The sample lists some 60,000 clones, roughly 92% occurring once. Sequencing input: peripheral blood. Receptor source: a human donor in a cohort sampled during active COVID-19.

This sequence joins TRBV7-3 and TRBJ1-1; possible D gene TRBD1, 6 bases. The CDR3 has 17 amino acids. Trimming removed 2 bases from V and 5 bases from J, with 21 bases in between. CDR1 and CDR2 (germline): SGHTA, FQGTGA. CDR3 bases: TGTGCCAGCAGCTTAGGGTGGGGGCCCTACCTTTGGACTGAAGCTTTCTTT. Encoded protein: CASSLGWGPYLWTEAFF.

The chain combines TRBV5-1 with TRBJ1-2, with TRBD1 identical over 10 bases. This CDR3 spans 14 amino acids. V lost 0 bases to trimming and J lost 6 bases; unmatched junction nucleotides: 2. Germline assignment: CDR1 SGHRS and CDR2 YFSETQ. The CDR3 protein is CASSLEGTGDGYTF. The CDR3 nucleotides read TGCGCCAGCAGCTTGGAGGGGACAGGGGATGGCTACACCTTC.